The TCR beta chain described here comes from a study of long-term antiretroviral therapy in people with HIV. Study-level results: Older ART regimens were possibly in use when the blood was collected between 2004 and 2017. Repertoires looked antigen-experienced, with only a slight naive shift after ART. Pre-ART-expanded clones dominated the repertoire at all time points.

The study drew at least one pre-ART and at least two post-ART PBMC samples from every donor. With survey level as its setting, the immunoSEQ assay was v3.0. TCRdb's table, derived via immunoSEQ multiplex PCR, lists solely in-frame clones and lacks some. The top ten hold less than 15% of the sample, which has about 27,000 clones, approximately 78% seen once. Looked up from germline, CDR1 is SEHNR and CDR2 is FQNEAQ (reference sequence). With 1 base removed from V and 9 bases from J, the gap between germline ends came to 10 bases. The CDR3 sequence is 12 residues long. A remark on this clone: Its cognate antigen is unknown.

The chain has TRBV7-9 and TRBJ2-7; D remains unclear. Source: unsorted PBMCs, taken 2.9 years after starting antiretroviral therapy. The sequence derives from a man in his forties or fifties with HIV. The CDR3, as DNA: TGTGCCAGCAGCTTAGGGTATTTCGGGCAGTACTTC. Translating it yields CASSLGYFGQYF.